One sample yielded the 30 T cell receptor beta chains listed below, sequenced in a study of cytomegalovirus exposure and HLA in healthy donors. PCR was performed using 60 Vbeta and 13 Jbeta primers. The table came from immunoSEQ multiplex PCR; TCRdb's copy has only in-frame clones and leaves some out. In the table there are about 110,000 clones, roughly 73% of which are singletons. What was sequenced was PBMCs. Source of these receptors: a woman in her 40s in good health and CMV-seropositive.

The V and J genes are TRBV4-1 and TRBJ2-5; 7 positions match TRBD1. The DNA end lines up better with TRBJ2-7; the J call may be wrong. CDR3 size: 15 residues. The V gene's germline CDR1 is MGHRA and CDR2 YSYEKL. The CDR3 sequence is CASSPWTGSSYEQYF. The DNA of the CDR3 is TGCGCCAGCAGTCCCTGGACAGGTAGCTCCTACGAGCAGTACTTC.

The V gene is TRBV11-2, the J gene TRBJ2-4; no clear D. V lost 4 bases to trimming and J lost 6 bases, with 10 bases between them. This CDR3 has 13 amino acids. Germline V CDR1 and CDR2: SGHAT, FQNNGV. CDR3 region: CASSSPVGNIQYF. Here the CDR3 DNA reads TGTGCCAGCAGCTCCCCGGTCGGAAACATTCAGTACTTC.

The V and J genes are TRBV6-6 and TRBJ2-3, with 15 bases aligning to TRBD2. The CDR3 is 15 residues long. CDR1 and CDR2 from the germline V gene are MNHNY and SVGAGI (reference sequence). V shed 2 bases, J shed 6 bases, and the junction held 0 bases outside the gene matches. The CDR3 bases are TGTGCCAGCAGTTACGGACTAGCGGGGGGGGATACGCAGTATTTT. Amino acids: CASSYGLAGGDTQYF.

The chain recombines TRBV2 with TRBJ2-2; D is unclear. With 0 bases removed from V and 4 bases from J, the gap between germline ends came to 21 bases. This CDR3 is built from 19 residues. Germline-derived CDR1 and CDR2 are SNHLY and FYNNEI. CDR3 loop: CASSEALPMARASTGELFF. CDR3 nucleotide sequence: TGTGCCAGCAGTGAAGCTCTACCTATGGCTAGAGCTAGCACCGGGGAGCTGTTTTTT.

The chain employs TRBV27 and TRBJ2-1; 11 bases align to TRBD1. This CDR3 has 18 residues. Germline CDR1 reads MNHEY; CDR2 reads SMNVEV (reference sequence). The V and J ends lost 2 bases and 2 bases, in that order; junction bases with no gene match: 8. The CDR3 nucleotides are TGTGCCAGCAGTTTAGGAGGGGCGGGACAGGGGGCCTACAATGAGCAGTTCTTC. Translation gives CASSLGGAGQGAYNEQFF.

CDR3 in DNA: TGTGCCAGCAGCTTAGGGTCGGGGGCCTACGAGCAGTACTTC. This sequence encodes CASSLGSGAYEQYF. The chain uses TRBV7-6 and TRBJ2-7; D is perhaps TRBD2 (6 bases). The V end was cut by 1 base, the J end by 2 bases, with 9 bases between. CDR3 length: 14 amino acids. Germline V gene sequence: CDR1 SGHVS, CDR2 FNYEAQ.

The chain couples TRBV2 to TRBJ1-3; no clear D gene. Trimming cost V 7 bases and J 0 bases, with 10 bases left between them. Germline CDR1 SNHLY, CDR2 FYNNEI. This CDR3 region has 14 residues. This CDR3 reads CASTLMSSGNTIYF. DNA of the CDR3: TGTGCCAGCACTCTCATGAGCTCTGGAAACACCATATATTTT. The complete variable domain, with remaining parts taken from reference TRBV2 and TRBJ1-3, reads EPEVTQTPSHQVTQMGQEVILRCVPISNHLYFYWYRQILGQKVEFLVSFYNNEISEKSEIFDDQFSVERPDGSNFTLKIRSTKLEDSAMYFCASTLMSSGNTIYFGEGSWLTVV.

The chain links TRBV5-1 to TRBJ2-3, with 9 bases lining up with TRBD2. The CDR3 has 14 residues. V gave up 7 bases and J gave up 0 bases; unmatched junction bases: 3. Looked up from germline, CDR1 is SGHRS and CDR2 is YFSETQ. The CDR3 DNA reads TGCGCCAGCGGCGGGGGGGCGAGCACAGATACGCAGTATTTT. This encodes CASGGGASTDTQYF.

This clone has just a few counts. The CDR3 nucleotides read TGTGCCAGCAGCTTGGGCGGGAGGGCCGGTACCGGGGAGCTGTTTTTT. Amino acids: CASSLGGRAGTGELFF. This chain uses TRBV5-4 with TRBJ2-2, with 9 positions matching TRBD2. V was clipped by 0 bases and J by 5 bases; unmatched bases: 5. This CDR3 is 16 amino acids long. Per the germline V gene, CDR1 is SGHNT and CDR2 is YYREEE (reference sequence).

This chain uses TRBV5-1 with TRBJ2-7; TRBD1 matches at 10 bases. CDR1 and CDR2 from the germline V gene are SGHRS and YFSETQ. The CDR3 covers 13 residues. With 4 bases clipped from V and 12 bases from J, the junction kept 10 bases outside the gene matches. This CDR3 reads CASSPPGQGWMYF. In DNA form, the CDR3 reads TGCGCCAGCAGCCCGCCGGGACAGGGGTGGATGTACTTC.

This clone was counted between two and nine times. This chain uses TRBV20-1 with TRBJ1-3; D is ambiguous. V was pared by 2 bases and J by 7 bases, with 6 bases between. From germline, CDR1 is DFQATT and CDR2 SNEGSKA (reference sequence). The CDR3 runs 11 residues. In DNA, the CDR3 is TGCAGTGCTAGACCCAGGAACACCATATATTTT. Translated: CSARPRNTIYF.

The chain uses TRBV5-1 and TRBJ2-7; D is possibly TRBD2 (5 bases). The V end was cut by 4 bases, the J end by 0 bases, with 14 bases between. CDR3 length: 15 amino acids. The germline CDR1 and CDR2 sequences are SGHRS and YFSETQ. DNA for the CDR3: TGCGCCAGCAGCAGCCGGGATTCGAGCTCCTACGAGCAGTACTTC. Encoded protein: CASSSRDSSSYEQYF. The variable domain in full, with the rest retrieved from reference TRBV5-1 and TRBJ2-7, is KAGVTQTPRYLIKTRGQQVTLSCSPISGHRSVSWYQQTPGQGLQFLFEYFSETQRNKGNFPGRFSGRQFSNSRSEMNVSTLELGDSALYLCASSSRDSSSYEQYFGPGTRLTVT.

The chain carries TRBV11-2 and TRBJ2-7; D might be TRBD1 (5 bases). V shed 5 bases and J shed 4 bases, with 21 bases lying between them. The length of the CDR3 is 16 residues. Per the germline V gene, CDR1 is SGHAT and CDR2 is FQNNGV. Here the CDR3 DNA reads TGTGCCAGCAGCCCCCTCGGTCGGACAAAGGATTACGAGCAGTACTTC. Protein: CASSPLGRTKDYEQYF.

The V call is TRBV5-6, the J call TRBJ2-6; tentative D call: TRBD1 (6 bases). The CDR3 has 17 residues. The germline CDR1 and CDR2 sequences are SGHDT and YYEEEE. Trimming pared 7 bases from V and 0 bases from J, leaving 17 bases between. The CDR3 spells CASFQGPPGSGANVLTF. The CDR3, as DNA: TGTGCCAGCTTCCAGGGGCCCCCTGGCTCTGGGGCCAACGTCCTGACTTTC.

CDR3 in amino acids: CASSPRQFANTGELFF. The CDR3 nucleotides are TGCGCCAGCAGCCCCAGACAGTTCGCGAACACCGGGGAGCTGTTTTTT. V gene TRBV4-1 combines with J gene TRBJ2-2; tentative D call: TRBD1 (5 bases). The CDR3 sequence is 16 residues long. The germline V gene has CDR1 MGHRA and CDR2 YSYEKL. Trimming removed 4 bases from V and 0 bases from J, with 12 bases in between.

The chain recombines TRBV4-2 with TRBJ2-2; 7 nucleotides align to TRBD2. Germline CDR1 and CDR2: LGHNA and YNFKEQ. With 3 bases clipped from V and 0 bases from J, the junction kept 4 bases outside the gene matches. The CDR3 spans 16 residues. As DNA, the CDR3 is TGTGCCAGCAGCCACCCAGCGGGGCCGAACACCGGGGAGCTGTTTTTT. This sequence encodes CASSHPAGPNTGELFF.

J is TRBJ1-4 and V is TRBV7-9, with D uncertain. The CDR3 extends over 16 amino acids. Germline CDR1 reads SEHNR; CDR2 reads FQNEAQ (reference sequence). Trimming stripped 2 bases from V and 0 bases from J, with 10 bases between. The CDR3 here is CASSLSRISTNEKLFF. The CDR3 coding sequence is TGTGCCAGCAGCTTATCGAGGATTTCAACTAATGAAAAACTGTTTTTT.

This chain links TRBV7-3 with TRBJ2-1; tentatively, D is TRBD1 (6 bases). Germline CDR1 and CDR2: SGHTA and FQGTGA. V was clipped by 5 bases and J by 4 bases, with 9 bases between them. The length of the CDR3 is 13 residues. The DNA for the CDR3 is TGTGCCAGCAGCCCAGGGACATACAATGAGCAGTTCTTC. As protein: CASSPGTYNEQFF. The full variable domain, in which reference TRBV7-3 and TRBJ2-1 provide the parts outside the CDR3, is GAGVSQTPSNKVTEKGKYVELRCDPISGHTALYWYRQSLGQGPEFLIYFQGTGAADDSGLPNDRFFAVRPEGSVSTLKIQRTERGDSAVYLCASSPGTYNEQFFGPGTRLTVL.

The chain joins TRBV10-2 to TRBJ1-1; 9 bases match TRBD1. Germline V CDR1 and CDR2: WSHSY, SAAADI. The ends lost 8 bases at V and 5 bases at J; junction bases unmatched: 9. The CDR3 contains 14 residues. In nucleotides, the CDR3 is TGCGCCAGCGTGCGGGACAGGGCGATGACTGAAGCTTTCTTT. Translating it yields CASVRDRAMTEAFF.

The chain uses TRBV11-2 and TRBJ1-3, with a weak D call TRBD1 (6 bases). Deletions cut 5 bases from V and 0 bases from J, with 17 bases between. This CDR3 has 17 amino acids. Germline V CDR1 and CDR2: SGHAT, FQNNGV. CDR3 DNA sequence: TGTGCCAGCAGCAAGACTACTCCGGGACACTCTGGAAACACCATATATTTT. Translation gives CASSKTTPGHSGNTIYF.

The CDR3 nucleotides read TGTGCCAGCTCGAGGGCCAAAGGCTACAATGAGCAGTTCTTC. Translated: CASSRAKGYNEQFF. The V and J genes are TRBV2 and TRBJ2-1, with a tentative D call TRBD2 (5 bases). The V gene's germline CDR1 is SNHLY and CDR2 FYNNEI. This CDR3 comprises 14 residues. The ends were cut back, 8 bases at V and 3 bases at J, with 14 bases in the middle.

This clone was observed a single time. The chain uses TRBV4-2 and TRBJ2-5; 8 bases are shared with TRBD2. V shed 3 bases and J 5 bases; nucleotides not matched to a gene: 11. Germline CDR1 is LGHNA and CDR2 is YNFKEQ. The CDR3 is 16 residues long. CDR3 sequence: CASSQRGTRGGETQYF. The CDR3, as DNA: TGTGCCAGCAGCCAGAGGGGGACTAGAGGGGGTGAGACCCAGTACTTC.

DNA for the CDR3: TGTGCCAGCTCACCACCGTCCAGGGGAGGAGGGGGGGAGAGTACTTTCTTT. Protein product: CASSPPSRGGGGESTFF. The J gene is TRBJ1-1, the V gene TRBV18; D might be TRBD1 (6 bases). Trimming removed 0 bases from V and 12 bases from J, with 26 bases in between. Germline V gene sequence: CDR1 KGHSH, CDR2 LQKENI. The CDR3 consists of 17 residues.

This clone came up a few times. The V and J genes are TRBV5-4 and TRBJ1-4, with 7 bases identical to TRBD1. After removal of 0 bases from V and 8 bases from J, the junction contained 19 bases not matched to a gene. Germline-derived CDR1 and CDR2 are SGHNT and YYREEE (reference sequence). This CDR3 is 19 amino acids long. The CDR3 reads CASSLGGDSGSASGEKLFF. CDR3 nucleotides: TGTGCCAGCAGCTTGGGTGGGGACAGTGGGAGTGCATCGGGGGAAAAACTGTTTTTT.

This chain links TRBV5-6 with TRBJ1-2; tentatively, D is TRBD1 (6 bases). Trimming stripped 2 bases from V and 3 bases from J, with 11 bases between. The CDR3 is 14 residues long. CDR1 SGHDT and CDR2 YYEEEE come from the germline V gene. The CDR3 region has the DNA TGTGCCAGCAGCTTAGGCAGGGGATACTATGGCTACACCTTC. Residues: CASSLGRGYYGYTF.

The CDR3 DNA follows: TGTGCTAGTGGACGGGTCGCGGGGGCCAAAAACATTCAGTACTTC. Its translation: CASGRVAGAKNIQYF. The chain couples TRBV12-5 to TRBJ2-4; D may be TRBD2 (6 bases). Germline CDR1 reads LGHNT; CDR2 reads FRNRAP. CDR3 length: 15 residues. V lost 6 bases, J lost 1 base, and 13 bases lay in between.

V and J are TRBV7-9 and TRBJ2-3, with 9 nucleotides matching TRBD1. V lost 5 bases and J lost 2; bases outside the gene matches: 5. The V gene's germline CDR1 is SEHNR and CDR2 FQNEAQ (reference sequence). This CDR3 comprises 15 residues. The DNA of the CDR3 is TGTGCCAGCAGCCCACAGGGGGCCTTCACAGATACGCAGTATTTT. Translation gives CASSPQGAFTDTQYF.

The chain uses TRBV5-1 and TRBJ2-3, with 8 bases aligning to TRBD2. The CDR3 contains 13 residues. Germline trimming cut 4 bases from V and 6 bases from J; bases unmatched to any gene: 4. Germline-derived CDR1 and CDR2 are SGHRS and YFSETQ. Written as DNA, the CDR3 is TGCGCCAGCAGCCCCGCTAGCGGGGATACGCAGTATTTT. Translation: CASSPASGDTQYF.

The chain links TRBV12-5 to TRBJ2-1; 8 bases are shared with TRBD2. With V trimmed by 4 bases and J by 9 bases, 17 bases remained unmatched. Germline loops: CDR1 LGHNT, CDR2 FRNRAP. The CDR3 loop spans 17 amino acids. The CDR3 bases are TGTGCTAGTGGTTCCCCAGCGGGAGTCTTTGGTGATGGTGAGCAGTTCTTC. This codes for CASGSPAGVFGDGEQFF.

The chain links TRBV4-1 to TRBJ1-2; unclear D gene. The ends were cut back, 2 bases at V and 0 bases at J, with 19 bases in the middle. CDR1 and CDR2 from the germline V gene are MGHRA and YSYEKL. The CDR3 is 18 residues long. CDR3 sequence reads: CASSQNTRRGKTNYGYTF. The CDR3 DNA follows: TGCGCCAGCAGCCAAAACACCCGGCGAGGGAAGACTAACTATGGCTACACCTTC.